The rows below give T cell receptor beta chains drawn from one sample of a study of shared clonotypes between healthy human individuals. Sequencing was performed with immunoSEQ multiplex PCR; in TCRdb, only in-frame clones are kept and a portion is missing. The sample consists of 2 million to 2.5 million clones, approximately 95% of them appearing once. What was sequenced was naive CD4+ T cells sorted from blood. These receptors were obtained from a young man in good health. The CDR3 runs from the conserved cysteine through the conserved F or W. D genes are given only for firm matches. Size values are once, few and many counts, or a class for expanded clones, and some rows have none.

>TRBV6-5|TRBD1|.|TRBJ1-1
TGTGCCAGCAGGGGGACAGGGGGAGCCGAAGCTTTCTTT
CASRGTGGAEAFF
>TRBV15|.|.|TRBJ2-1
TGTGCCACCAGCAGAGAAATGGGGATGCTAGCGTATGAGCAGTTCTTC
CATSREMGMLAYEQFF
>TRBV4-2|.|.|TRBJ2-7
TGTGCCAGCAGCCAACAGGACAGCGCCTACGAGCAGTACTTC
CASSQQDSAYEQYF
>TRBV6-1|.|.|TRBJ1-2
TGTGCCAGCAGTGAATCTCAGGATTGGGGTTATGGCTACACCTTC
CASSESQDWGYGYTF
>TRBV18|.|.|TRBJ1-1
TGTGCCAGCTCAAGGGGAGGGGACACTGAAGCTTTCTTT
CASSRGGDTEAFF
>TRBV19|.|.|TRBJ1-1
TGTGCCAGTAGTATTATTGAGAACACTGAAGCTTTCTTT
CASSIIENTEAFF
>TRBV7-9|.|.|TRBJ1-3
TGTGCCAGCAGCTTTTCCACAGGGAACTCTGGAAACACCATATATTTT
CASSFSTGNSGNTIYF
>TRBV5-1|.|.|TRBJ1-3
TGCGCCAGCAGCTTTCAGGGTCCACGCTCTGGAAACACCATATATTTT
CASSFQGPRSGNTIYF
>TRBV2|.|.|TRBJ1-2
TGTGCCAGCAGTAACACCCCTCCGGACGCCTATGGCTACACCTTC
CASSNTPPDAYGYTF
>TRBV9|TRBD1|.|TRBJ1-6
TGTGCCAGCAGCTCGGGACAGGTTCCATATAATTCACCCCTCCACTTT
CASSSGQVPYNSPLHF
>TRBV7-2|.|.|TRBJ2-7
TGTGCCAGCAGCTTAGAGGGGCTTTGGGAGCAGTACTTC
CASSLEGLWEQYF
>TRBV19|TRBD1|once|TRBJ1-4
TGTGCCAGTATTTCCACAGGGGCTCGTGAAAAACTGTTTTTT
CASISTGAREKLFF
>TRBV6-5|.|.|TRBJ2-5
TGTGCCAGCAGAAACAGGGCCGGGGGGACCCAGTACTTC
CASRNRAGGTQYF
>TRBV29-1|.|.|TRBJ2-7
TGCAGCATCGCCGCGCCTAACAGGCACTCCTACGAGCAGTACTTC
CSIAAPNRHSYEQYF
>TRBV25-1|.|.|TRBJ1-1
TGTGCCAGCAGCGGGACGGCTGAAGCTTTCTTT
CASSGTAEAFF
>TRBV18|TRBD1|.|TRBJ2-5
TGTGCCAGCTCACCCTCCCAGGGGACAGGGGGCGTGAAGACCCAGTACTTC
CASSPSQGTGGVKTQYF
>TRBV11-2|TRBD2|.|TRBJ2-5
TGTGCCAGCAGTTGGACTAGCGGCCCCCAAGAGACCCAGTACTTC
CASSWTSGPQETQYF
>TRBV28|.|.|TRBJ2-5
TGTGCCAGCAGTCTGCACGGCTCGGGAGCAGAGACCCAGTACTTC
CASSLHGSGAETQYF
>TRBV5-6|.|.|TRBJ1-5
TGTGCCAGCAGCCTAAGACAGGGCAATCAGCCCCAGCATTTT
CASSLRQGNQPQHF
>TRBV6-5|TRBD2|.|TRBJ2-7
TGTGCCAGCAGTTACTCGAGGGCGGGAGGGGCCTACGAGCAGTACTTC
CASSYSRAGGAYEQYF
>TRBV5-1|.|once|TRBJ2-6
TGCGCCAGCAGCTTGGGACAGATTTCTGGGGCCAACGTCCTGACTTTC
CASSLGQISGANVLTF
>TRBV6-5|.|.|TRBJ2-5
TGTGCCAGCAGTCATCACTCGGGCAACGAGACCCAGTACTTC
CASSHHSGNETQYF
>TRBV5-4|.|.|TRBJ1-2
TGTGCCAGCAGCTTGAGAGGGGTAGCTAACTATGGCTACACCTTC
CASSLRGVANYGYTF
>TRBV10-1|.|.|TRBJ2-7
TGCGCCAGCAGTGAGAAAAGCCAGGGTTCCTACGAGCAGTACTTC
CASSEKSQGSYEQYF
>TRBV28|.|.|TRBJ1-6
TGTGCCAGCAGTTTGAGTAAGGGTAATTCACCCCTCCACTTT
CASSLSKGNSPLHF
>TRBV6-5|.|.|TRBJ1-5
TGTGCCAGCAGTGCCTCGAGTGGGAGCAATCAGCCCCAGCATTTT
CASSASSGSNQPQHF
>TRBV27|TRBD1|.|TRBJ1-2
TGTGCCAGCAGCTCCCATGGGACAGGGGGTAACTATGGCTACACCTTC
CASSSHGTGGNYGYTF
>TRBV4-1|.|.|TRBJ1-2
TGCGCCAGCAGCCATCCTAGGGAACTCCTACGACTTAACTATGGCTACACCTTC
CASSHPRELLRLNYGYTF
>TRBV5-6|.|.|TRBJ2-7
TGTGCCAGCAGCTTGTTTTCAGGGGTAGGGTACGAGCAGTACTTC
CASSLFSGVGYEQYF
>TRBV6-5|.|once|TRBJ1-1
TGTGCCAGCTGTAGGGGGAGCAGCACTGAAGCTTTCTTT
CASCRGSSTEAFF
>TRBV2|TRBD1|.|TRBJ2-5
TGTGCCAGCAGTGAGAGGACAGGGGGAATCTTGGAGACCCAGTACTTC
CASSERTGGILETQYF
>TRBV14|TRBD1|.|TRBJ2-5
TGTGCCAGCAGCCAAGGAACAGGGGCCCAGTACTTC
CASSQGTGAQYF
>TRBV2|.|.|TRBJ1-2
TGTGCCAGCAGGGAGGGGCTAGTAAGCTACTATGGCTACACCTTC
CASREGLVSYYGYTF
>TRBV7-2|.|.|TRBJ2-7
TGTGCCAGCAGCTTAGGGTTTGGGGGCTACGAGCAGTACTTC
CASSLGFGGYEQYF
>TRBV19|TRBD1|.|TRBJ2-4
TGTGCCAGTAGCCTTCGGGGACAGATAATACCAGCCAAAAACATTCAGTACTTC
CASSLRGQIIPAKNIQYF
>TRBV2|TRBD1|.|TRBJ1-5
TGTGCCAGCAGAACCGGACAGGGGGCGGGTCAGCCCCAGCATTTT
CASRTGQGAGQPQHF
>TRBV7-9|.|.|TRBJ2-3
TGTGCCAGCAGCTTGGGTTCCTACAGAGGAGATACGCAGTATTTT
CASSLGSYRGDTQYF
>TRBV25-1|TRBD1|.|TRBJ2-1
TGTGCCACCAGGACAGGGTTGTACAATGAGCAGTTCTTC
CATRTGLYNEQFF
>TRBV2|.|.|TRBJ1-3
TGTGCCAGCACCCCGCGGGACGGGAGAAACACCATATATTTT
CASTPRDGRNTIYF
>TRBV2|.|.|TRBJ1-2
TGTGCCAGCAGGCGGGACATTTCCAACTATGGCTACACCTTC
CASRRDISNYGYTF
>TRBV9|.|.|TRBJ2-5
TGTGCCAGCAGCGTTGGCCCCTCGGAGACCCAGTACTTC
CASSVGPSETQYF